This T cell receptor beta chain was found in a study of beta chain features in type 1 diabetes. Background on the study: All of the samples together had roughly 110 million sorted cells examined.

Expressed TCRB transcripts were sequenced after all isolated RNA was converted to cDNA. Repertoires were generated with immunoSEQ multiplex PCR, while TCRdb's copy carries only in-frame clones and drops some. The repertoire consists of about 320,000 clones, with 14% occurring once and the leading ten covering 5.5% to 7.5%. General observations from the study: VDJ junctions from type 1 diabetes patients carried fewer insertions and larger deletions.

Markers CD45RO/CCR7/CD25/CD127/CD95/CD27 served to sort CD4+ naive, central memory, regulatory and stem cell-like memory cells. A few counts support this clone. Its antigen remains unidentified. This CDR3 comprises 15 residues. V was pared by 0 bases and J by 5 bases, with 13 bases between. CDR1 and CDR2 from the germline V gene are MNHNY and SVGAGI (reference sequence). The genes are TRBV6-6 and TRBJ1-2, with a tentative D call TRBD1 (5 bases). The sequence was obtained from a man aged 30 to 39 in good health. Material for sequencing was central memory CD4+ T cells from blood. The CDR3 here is CASSYSGDSPYGYTF. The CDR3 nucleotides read TGTGCCAGCAGTTACTCCGGGGACTCACCGTATGGCTACACCTTC.